This T cell receptor beta chain appears in the sequencing data of a study of T-cell memory formation after mild COVID-19. In TCRdb, the 5' RACE reads were re-called with MiXCR into one record per CDR3 protein. There are about 560,000 distinct CDR3 sequences in the sample; roughly 18% occur only once, and around 12% lies in the top ten. Trimming cost V 2 bases and J 8 bases; bases outside gene matches: 5. CDR3 length equals 15 residues. Germline V gene data show CDR1 as LGHNA and CDR2 as YSLEER. This clonotype is a singleton in its sample. The sequencing sample was made of PBMCs or a T cell subset sorted from them (not recorded which). This clonotype was obtained from an adult woman who had mild COVID-19 (a few samples of this study predate the infection). Cell type and time point are not known. The chain recombines TRBV4-3 with TRBJ1-4; TRBD1 agrees at 10 bases. CDR3 loop: CASSQPGQGNEKLFF. The CDR3 DNA sequence: TGCGCCAGCAGCCAACCGGGACAGGGGAACGAAAAACTGTTTTTT.